These 7 T cell receptor beta chains share one sample of origin, sequenced in a study of molecular identifiers for immune sequencing clone quantification. TCRdb itself ran the PCR reads through MiXCR, one entry per CDR3 protein. The table lists 400,000 to 600,000 distinct CDR3 sequences, roughly 26% of them singletons. Sequencing used naive CD8+ T cells from blood, with Jurkat cell RNA spiked in. This sample's subset: FACS-sorted CD8+CD4-CCR7+CD45RA+ naive T cells. The receptors stem from a human donor in good health. Some libraries in this study had Jurkat cell RNA spiked in.

Concerning this clonotype itself: A read error may be the cause here, since a much bigger clone is one base away. This chain connects TRBV20-1 to TRBJ2-2; D gene unclear. V lost 0 bases to trimming and J lost 3 bases, with 11 bases between them. The length of the CDR3 is 15 residues. Germline V gene lookup returns CDR1 DFQATT and CDR2 SNEGSKA (reference sequence). CDR3 DNA: TGCAGTGCTAGAGATGTCAAGGGCTACACCGGGGAGCTGTTTTTT. Translation gives CSARDVKGYTGELFF.

This clonotype was counted ten times or more. The V call is TRBV9, the J call TRBJ2-2; TRBD2 matches at 11 bases. Trimming at V came to 0 bases and at J to 5 bases, leaving 0 bases not matched to a gene. This CDR3 has 15 amino acids. CDR1 is SGDLS, CDR2 YYNGEE, per germline. CDR3 sequence: CASSVASGGTGELFF. As DNA, the CDR3 is TGTGCCAGCAGCGTAGCTAGCGGGGGGACCGGGGAGCTGTTTTTT.

Of note for this clonotype: Relative to the germline gene, one junction end is altered; a read error may explain this. The chain links TRBV4-1 to TRBJ1-1; D perhaps matches TRBD1 (5 bases). The CDR3 contains 16 residues. Germline V lookup: CDR1 MGHRA, CDR2 YSYEKL. CDR3 residues: CASSQVTATIYTEASF. In DNA form, the CDR3 reads TGCGCCAGCAGCCAAGTGACAGCAACAATATACACTGAAGCTTCCTTT.

This clonotype has only a few counts. The chain uses TRBV19 and TRBJ2-5; D might be TRBD1 (5 bases). Germline CDR1 and CDR2: LNHDA and SQIVND (reference sequence). The length of the CDR3 is 14 residues. Trimming removed 1 base at V and 1 base at J, with 7 bases between. DNA of the CDR3: TGTGCCAGTAGTATAGGGGGCGGCCAAGAGACCCAGTACTTC. It specifies CASSIGGGQETQYF.

V and J are TRBV3-1 and TRBJ1-2; a possible D gene is TRBD1 (5 bases). Trimming left V 2 bases short and J 11 bases short, with 15 bases between. The CDR3 is 13 residues long. Germline CDR1 reads LGHDT; CDR2 reads YNNKEL (reference sequence). The CDR3, as DNA: TGTGCCAGCAGCCAATTTTCAGGACACGAGTACACCTTC. This gives the protein CASSQFSGHEYTF.

A remark on this clonotype: At one end, the junction sequence differs from germline, possibly due to a read error. The chain has TRBV6-2 or TRBV6-3 and TRBJ2-7, with 11 bases that match TRBD1. The CDR3 covers 14 residues. Germline V gene sequence: CDR1 MNHEY, CDR2 SVGEGT. Here the CDR3 reads CTSSYGTGGYEQYF. The CDR3 bases are TGTACCAGCAGTTACGGGACAGGGGGCTACGAGCAGTACTTC.

This clonotype was counted only a few times. V is TRBV6-2 or TRBV6-3 and J is TRBJ2-7, with TRBD1 as a possible D gene (6 bases). The CDR3 is made up of 15 amino acids. Germline V gene data show CDR1 as MNHEY and CDR2 as SVGEGT. Trimming took 6 bases from V and 1 from J, leaving 16 bases between them. DNA of the CDR3: TGTGCCAGCAGAGAAGACAGGTTTCTTTCCTACGAGCAGTACTTC. Its translation: CASREDRFLSYEQYF.